This T cell receptor (beta chain) came from a study of blood T cells in healthy people across ages. Primed by a sample-barcoded 5' primer and a J-beta primer mix, a second PCR proceeded for 7 to 11 cycles. TCRdb re-derived calls from the 5' RACE reads in MiXCR, one entry per CDR3 protein. Among over 1,500,000 distinct CDR3 sequences listed, roughly 52% were seen once. The CDR3 spans 17 residues. After removal of 4 bases from V and 7 bases from J, the junction contained 16 bases not matched to a gene. Germline V gives CDR1 SGDLS, CDR2 YYNGEE. This sequence joins TRBV9 and TRBJ2-2, with TRBD1 matching over 7 bases. The source material was blood. This sequence originates from a woman aged 40 to 50 in good health. The CDR3 bases are TGTGCCAGCAGCCCTCGGTCCCGGGACAGAGGACGCGGGGAGCTGTTTTTT. This translates into CASSPRSRDRGRGELFF.